This is a list of T cell receptor beta chains from one sample in a study of blood T cell repertoires in COVID-19. Profiled with immunoSEQ multiplex PCR; TCRdb holds only in-frame clones, not every one. The sample holds approximately 200,000 clones, 80% to 90% seen once. Sequenced material: peripheral blood. Receptors were obtained from a woman at least 80 years old with COVID-19, enrolled during active disease. The CDR3 runs from the conserved cysteine through the conserved F or W. The D gene is left open where the match is weak. Not all rows give a size; the values are once, few, many and, for expanded clones, a class.

J gene | clone size | D gene | V gene | CDR3 protein | CDR3 DNA
TRBJ1-2 | NA | NA | TRBV9 | CASSPNPQGYGYTF | TGTGCCAGCAGCCCTAACCCGCAGGGCTATGGCTACACCTTC
TRBJ1-4 | NA | NA | TRBV7-2 | CASSLAHPTRGTNEKLFF | TGTGCCAGCAGCTTAGCGCACCCGACGCGGGGAACTAATGAAAAACTGTTTTTT
TRBJ2-4 | NA | NA | TRBV7-2 | CASSLGAGKGTKNIQYF | TGTGCCAGCAGCTTGGGGGCAGGGAAGGGTACCAAAAACATTCAGTACTTC
TRBJ1-5 | NA | TRBD1 | TRBV19 | CASRKGASTQPQHF | TGTGCCAGTAGGAAGGGGGCTAGTACCCAGCCCCAGCATTTT
TRBJ2-7 | NA | TRBD1 | TRBV5-1 | CASSSGQGKGSYEQYF | TGCGCCAGCAGCTCCGGACAGGGTAAGGGCTCCTACGAGCAGTACTTC
TRBJ1-3 | NA | TRBD1 | TRBV5-1 | CASSGTGDASGNTIYF | TGCGCCAGCAGCGGAACAGGGGACGCCTCTGGAAACACCATATATTTT
TRBJ1-2 | once | TRBD1 | TRBV6-5 | CASRTGGRSNYGYTF | TGTGCCAGCAGGACAGGGGGCAGATCCAACTATGGCTACACCTTC
TRBJ2-1 | NA | NA | TRBV6-5 | CASSPQGPYNEQFF | TGTGCCAGCAGTCCTCAGGGGCCCTACAATGAGCAGTTCTTC
TRBJ2-3 | NA | NA | TRBV6-5 | CASRQSGLYAQYF | TGTGCCAGCAGGCAATCGGGTCTCTATGCGCAGTATTTT
TRBJ2-5 | NA | NA | TRBV24-1 | CATRGGAGETQYF | TGTGCCACCAGGGGCGGGGCCGGGGAGACCCAGTACTTC
TRBJ1-4 | NA | TRBD1 | TRBV6-5 | CAVSGGGVKLFF | TGTGCCGTCTCAGGGGGAGGTGTTAAACTGTTTTTT
TRBJ2-7 | once | TRBD2 | TRBV28 | CASSSSGGAYEQYF | TGTGCCAGCAGTTCCAGCGGGGGCGCCTACGAGCAGTACTTC
TRBJ2-2 | NA | NA | TRBV7-9 | CASRRAEGTGELFF | TGTGCCAGCCGACGTGCGGAGGGCACCGGGGAGCTGTTTTTT
TRBJ1-4 | once | NA | TRBV29-1 | CSVAPRGGEKLFF | TGCAGCGTTGCCCCCAGGGGTGGCGAAAAACTGTTTTTT
TRBJ1-2 | NA | NA | TRBV28 | CASLYPSTHNYGYTF | TGTGCCAGCCTATATCCCTCCACCCATAACTATGGCTACACCTTC
TRBJ1-1 | NA | NA | TRBV19 | CASSPLGQANTEAFF | TGTGCCAGTAGTCCACTGGGCCAAGCAAACACTGAAGCTTTCTTT
TRBJ1-2 | once | NA | TRBV28 | CASRFRGDNHYGYTF | TGTGCCAGCAGATTCCGAGGGGACAACCACTATGGCTACACCTTC
TRBJ2-6 | NA | NA | TRBV7-2 | CASSLEVQFAGGANVLTF | TGTGCCAGCAGCTTAGAGGTGCAGTTCGCAGGAGGGGCCAACGTCCTGACTTTC
TRBJ2-1 | NA | TRBD1 | TRBV4-2 | CASSQARDRVNEQFF | TGTGCCAGCAGCCAAGCCCGGGACAGGGTCAATGAGCAGTTCTTC
TRBJ1-2 | NA | TRBD1 | TRBV5-5 | CASSRDRGAHGYTF | TGTGCCAGCAGCCGGGACAGGGGCGCACATGGCTACACCTTC
TRBJ2-2 | NA | NA | TRBV21-1 | CASSKEGNGELFF | TGTGCCAGCAGCAAAGAGGGGAACGGGGAGCTGTTTTTT
TRBJ2-5 | few | TRBD1 | TRBV24-1 | CATSENNRGKQETQYF | TGTGCCACCAGTGAAAATAACAGGGGCAAGCAAGAGACCCAGTACTTC
TRBJ1-4 | NA | NA | TRBV6-1 | CASSEVVIGEKLFF | TGTGCCAGCAGTGAAGTCGTTATCGGGGAAAAACTGTTTTTT
TRBJ2-1 | NA | NA | TRBV7-6 | CASSPRSRGSYNEQFF | TGTGCCAGCAGTCCCAGGTCTCGGGGCTCCTACAATGAGCAGTTCTTC
TRBJ2-1 | NA | TRBD1 | TRBV18 | CASSPRGQGAADRYNEQFF | TGTGCCAGCTCACCACGAGGGCAGGGGGCGGCTGATCGGTACAATGAGCAGTTCTTC
TRBJ1-2 | NA | TRBD1 | TRBV6-5 | CASSSPGDRVGGYTF | TGTGCCAGCAGTTCACCCGGGGACAGGGTAGGCGGCTACACCTTC